These 29 T cell receptor beta chains share one sample of origin, sequenced in a study of blood T cell repertoires in COVID-19. TCRdb's copy holds only in-frame clones and misses some; the assay was immunoSEQ multiplex PCR. The sample consists of 300,000 to 400,000 clones, roughly 86% of them appearing once. Sequencing was performed on peripheral blood. Receptors originate from a human donor in a cohort sampled during active COVID-19.

The chain carries TRBV2 and TRBJ2-1, with TRBD2 matching 10 bases. The V gene's germline CDR1 is SNHLY and CDR2 FYNNEI. This CDR3 spans 16 amino acids. V lost 4 bases, J lost 9 bases, and 12 bases stayed unmatched. The CDR3 sequence: CASSAPKAGGPPEQFF. CDR3 nucleotides: TGTGCCAGCAGTGCCCCAAAAGCGGGAGGGCCGCCTGAGCAGTTCTTC.

The chain employs TRBV9 and TRBJ2-1; D possibly corresponds to TRBD1 (6 bases). Per germline, CDR1 SGDLS and CDR2 YYNGEE. The CDR3 has 15 residues. With 3 bases removed from V and 3 bases from J, the gap between germline ends came to 13 bases. The chain's CDR3 is CASSGRDTFYNEQFF. CDR3 nucleotides: TGTGCCAGCAGCGGCCGGGACACGTTCTACAATGAGCAGTTCTTC.

The chain joins TRBV19 to TRBJ2-3; D is unclear. CDR1 is LNHDA, CDR2 SQIVND, per germline (reference sequence). Trimming took off 0 bases at V and 10 bases at J, with 11 bases between the two ends. The CDR3 has 13 residues. DNA of the CDR3: TGTGCCAGTAGTATAGACCCGGGTAGTTCGCAGTATTTT. It codes for CASSIDPGSSQYF.

The J gene is TRBJ2-2, the V gene TRBV6-5; 10 bases are a match to TRBD2. The CDR3 is 14 amino acids. V lost 6 bases, J lost 8 bases, and 6 bases stayed unmatched. The germline gives CDR1 MNHEY, CDR2 SVGAGI. DNA for the CDR3: TGTGCCAGCAGGTCGGGACTAGCGAGTGGGGAGCTGTTTTTT. Its translation is CASRSGLASGELFF.

Concerning this clone: The sample carries other DNA sequences with the same CDR3. The chain couples TRBV6-5 to TRBJ1-1, with 7 bases that match TRBD1. Germline V lookup: CDR1 MNHEY, CDR2 SVGAGI. CDR3 size: 13 residues. J gave up 1 base and V 6 bases, and 2 bases lay outside the gene matches. CDR3 sequence (DNA): TGTGCCAGCAGGACAGGGCAGAACACTGAAGCTTTCTTT. This translates into CASRTGQNTEAFF.

This clone is a singleton in its sample. J is TRBJ1-1 and V is TRBV5-5; TRBD1 matches at 9 bases. The V and J ends lost 4 bases and 7 bases, in that order; junction bases with no gene match: 8. CDR1 and CDR2 from the germline V gene are SGHKS and YYEKEE (reference sequence). CDR3 length: 14 residues. The CDR3 loop is CASSGGTGLREAFF. The CDR3 region has the DNA TGTGCCAGCAGCGGGGGGACAGGGTTGCGTGAAGCTTTCTTT.

J is TRBJ2-1 and V is TRBV9; 12 nucleotides align to TRBD2. Germline V gene data show CDR1 as SGDLS and CDR2 as YYNGEE. V trimming: 3 bases; J trimming: 7 bases; junction bases outside the gene matches: 8. The CDR3 is 16 amino acids. The CDR3 is CASSAPLAGGRNEQFF. The CDR3 nucleotides are TGTGCCAGCAGCGCCCCGCTAGCGGGAGGGAGAAATGAGCAGTTCTTC. The whole variable domain, filled in from reference TRBV9 and TRBJ2-1, reads DSGVTQTPKHLITATGQRVTLRCSPRSGDLSVYWYQQSLDQGLQFLIQYYNGEERAKGNILERFSAQQFPDLHSELNLSSLELGDSALYFCASSAPLAGGRNEQFFGPGTRLTVL.

The count of this clone is one. The J gene is TRBJ2-2, the V gene TRBV5-1; possibly TRBD1 for D (6 bases). Germline V gene lookup returns CDR1 SGHRS and CDR2 YFSETQ. V gave up 0 bases and J gave up 5 bases, with 11 bases separating them. The CDR3 is made up of 15 amino acids. In DNA form, the CDR3 reads TGCGCCAGCAGCTTGGGCCAGGGGACGACCGGGGAGCTGTTTTTT. It encodes CASSLGQGTTGELFF.

The chain recombines TRBV5-1 with TRBJ2-6, with D perhaps TRBD1 (5 bases). Germline V CDR1 and CDR2: SGHRS, YFSETQ. This CDR3 is built from 16 residues. Between the trimmed V and J ends, which lost 4 bases and 1 base, there was a span of 12 bases. The CDR3 sequence is CASSGEGVSGANVLTF. The CDR3 DNA sequence: TGCGCCAGCAGCGGGGAAGGGGTTTCTGGGGCCAACGTCCTGACTTTC.

The rearrangement uses TRBV19 and TRBJ1-1, with 7 bases that match TRBD1. From germline, CDR1 is LNHDA and CDR2 SQIVND (reference sequence). The CDR3 length is 14 residues. Germline trimming cut 8 bases from V and 3 bases from J; bases unmatched to any gene: 9. Here the CDR3 reads CASDSTGSDTEAFF. Written as DNA, the CDR3 is TGTGCCAGTGACTCGACAGGGTCGGACACTGAAGCTTTCTTT.

The V call is TRBV15, the J call TRBJ2-7; 11 nucleotides line up with TRBD2. CDR1 LNHNV and CDR2 YYDKDF come from the germline V gene (reference sequence). V lost 5 bases to trimming and J lost 5 bases; unmatched junction nucleotides: 11. The CDR3 is made up of 16 amino acids. CDR3 bases: TGTGCCACCAGCGCGGTCCCTAGCGGGAGGACCCACGAGCAGTACTTC. Amino acid sequence: CATSAVPSGRTHEQYF.

The chain has TRBV27 and TRBJ1-2; a possible D gene is TRBD1 (6 bases). Trimming cost V 5 bases and J 4 bases, with 14 bases left between them. The CDR3 runs 14 residues. Germline CDR1 and CDR2: MNHEY and SMNVEV (reference sequence). The CDR3 reads CASSPSTGTYGYTF. Here the CDR3 DNA reads TGTGCCAGCAGTCCATCAACAGGGACCTATGGCTACACCTTC.

The chain has TRBV1 and TRBJ2-6; the D segment call TRBD1 is taken from the table without a DNA check. TRBV1 constitutes a pseudogene. This CDR3 is 19 amino acids long. This chain's CDR3 is CTSSRIGQGAVSGANVLTF. The CDR3 DNA reads as TGCACCAGCAGCCGGATCGGACAGGGTGCTGTCTCTGGGGCCAACGTCCTGACTTTC.

This chain connects TRBV3-1 (or the pseudogene TRBV3-2) to TRBJ2-1; D may be TRBD2 (5 bases). Per germline, CDR1 LGHDT and CDR2 YNNKEL (reference sequence). With 0 bases removed from V and 2 bases from J, the gap between germline ends came to 14 bases. The CDR3 loop spans 17 amino acids. CDR3 DNA sequence: TGTGCCAGCAGCCAAGAGTTACGAGGGAGTCCCTACAATGAGCAGTTCTTC. This codes for CASSQELRGSPYNEQFF.

The chain employs TRBV19 and TRBJ2-2; D gene uncertain. This CDR3 has 13 amino acids. V was pared by 2 bases and J by 6 bases, with 7 bases between. Germline assignment: CDR1 LNHDA and CDR2 SQIVND (reference sequence). The CDR3 DNA is TGTGCCAGTAGTATACTTCGTGCCGGGGAGCTGTTTTTT. It is translated as CASSILRAGELFF. The variable domain in full, with the rest retrieved from reference TRBV19 and TRBJ2-2, is DGGITQSPKYLFRKEGQNVTLSCEQNLNHDAMYWYRQDPGQGLRLIYYSQIVNDFQKGDIAEGYSVSREKKESFPLTVTSAQKNPTAFYLCASSILRAGELFFGEGSRLTVL.

V gene TRBV9 combines with J gene TRBJ2-7; D unresolved. The V gene's germline CDR1 is SGDLS and CDR2 YYNGEE. This CDR3 comprises 15 residues. Trimming took off 3 bases at V and 3 bases at J, with 16 bases between the two ends. CDR3: CASSAQSASLYEQYF. The CDR3 DNA reads as TGTGCCAGCAGCGCCCAAAGTGCGTCCCTCTACGAGCAGTACTTC.

The rearrangement joins TRBV19 to TRBJ2-3; D is uncertain. The CDR3 spans 14 residues. V dropped 3 bases and J dropped 0 bases, with 7 bases sitting between them. Germline assignment: CDR1 LNHDA and CDR2 SQIVND (reference sequence). CDR3 sequence: CASSIMASTDTQYF. Written as DNA, the CDR3 is TGTGCCAGTAGTATTATGGCTAGCACAGATACGCAGTATTTT.

A few counts support this clone. V gene TRBV4-2 combines with J gene TRBJ2-7; the match to TRBD2 covers 8 bases. The CDR3 sequence is 12 residues long. Germline loops: CDR1 LGHNA, CDR2 YNFKEQ. J lost 13 bases, V lost 6 bases, and 11 bases had no gene match. CDR3 nucleotide sequence: TGTGCCAGCAGTGGGCTCCGGGAGGGTATATACTTC. Translating it yields CASSGLREGIYF.

This clone showed up just a few times. This CDR3 reads CASRAGEETQYF. CDR3 DNA: TGTGCCAGCAGAGCGGGAGAAGAGACCCAGTACTTC. The chain joins TRBV3-1 (or the pseudogene TRBV3-2) to TRBJ2-5; TRBD2 aligns across 8 bases. V was clipped by 6 bases and J by 3 bases; unmatched bases: 0. The CDR3 runs 12 residues. Looked up from germline, CDR1 is LGHDT and CDR2 is YNNKEL (reference sequence).

The chain uses TRBV29-1 and TRBJ2-7, with TRBD2 matching 9 bases. CDR3 size: 14 residues. The germline CDR1 and CDR2 sequences are SQVTM and ANQGSEA. V gave up 6 bases and J gave up 2 bases; unmatched junction bases: 8. As DNA, the CDR3 is TGCAGCGTGAGGGCGGCGGGAGGGACCTACGAGCAGTACTTC. Amino acid sequence: CSVRAAGGTYEQYF.

This clone has just one count. The V call is TRBV29-1, the J call TRBJ2-1; D is ambiguous. The CDR3 is 15 amino acids. The V end lost 4 bases, the J end lost 0 bases, and 13 bases lay between the germline ends. Germline loops: CDR1 SQVTM, CDR2 ANQGSEA. The CDR3 sequence is CSVGFAETSYNEQFF. The CDR3, as DNA: TGCAGCGTTGGTTTCGCGGAGACCTCCTACAATGAGCAGTTCTTC.

The chain has TRBV15 and TRBJ2-2, with D possibly being TRBD1 (6 bases). This CDR3 has 15 amino acids. V was shortened by 1 base and J by 6 bases, with 12 bases between the two germline ends. The germline V gene has CDR1 LNHNV and CDR2 YYDKDF (reference sequence). The CDR3 loop reads CATSRGRSGAGELFF. The CDR3 region has the DNA TGTGCCACCAGCAGAGGTCGGTCAGGGGCCGGGGAGCTGTTTTTT.

The chain couples TRBV4-2 to TRBJ2-5; 7 bases map to TRBD2. CDR3 length: 17 amino acids. Germline CDR1 reads LGHNA; CDR2 reads YNFKEQ. After removal of 0 bases from V and 7 bases from J, the junction contained 14 bases not matched to a gene. The CDR3 loop reads CASSQDRAGRGFGTQYF. The DNA of the CDR3 is TGTGCCAGCAGCCAAGATAGGGCAGGGAGGGGCTTTGGGACCCAGTACTTC.

The chain employs TRBV9 and TRBJ1-1, with D uncertain. CDR1 and CDR2 (germline): SGDLS, YYNGEE. The ends were cut back, 3 bases at V and 2 bases at J, with 11 bases in the middle. This CDR3 has 14 amino acids. The CDR3 sequence is CASSAYWYNTEAFF. In DNA, the CDR3 is TGTGCCAGCAGCGCCTATTGGTATAACACTGAAGCTTTCTTT.

The V call is TRBV15, the J call TRBJ1-2, with D perhaps TRBD1 (6 bases). The CDR3 sequence is 13 residues long. Germline V gene data show CDR1 as LNHNV and CDR2 as YYDKDF (reference sequence). Between the trimmed V and J ends, which lost 4 bases and 8 bases, there was a span of 14 bases. Written as DNA, the CDR3 is TGTGCCACCAGCAAAGGACAGTTAAGGGGCTACACCTTC. This translates into CATSKGQLRGYTF.

This clone was seen a handful of times. V usage is TRBV7-8 and J usage is TRBJ2-7; TRBD1 matches at 8 bases. Germline CDR1 reads SGHVS; CDR2 reads FQNEAQ. This CDR3 is 13 amino acids long. Unmatched junction bases numbered 7, after V lost 5 bases and J lost 7 bases. In DNA form, the CDR3 reads TGTGCCAGCAGCCCCAGGGGGCGTCGGGAGCAGTACTTC. Protein product: CASSPRGRREQYF.

The J gene is TRBJ1-1, the V gene TRBV5-4; 8 bases map to TRBD1. V lost 4 bases, J lost 6 bases, and 11 bases stayed unmatched. CDR1 SGHNT and CDR2 YYREEE come from the germline V gene (reference sequence). CDR3 length equals 15 residues. The CDR3 sequence: CASSGRDRSEPEAFF. CDR3 sequence (DNA): TGTGCCAGCAGCGGCCGGGACAGGAGTGAGCCTGAAGCTTTCTTT. The whole variable domain, remainder taken from reference TRBV5-4 and TRBJ1-1, is ETGVTQSPTHLIKTRGQQVTLRCSSQSGHNTVSWYQQALGQGPQFIFQYYREEENGRGNFPPRFSGLQFPNYSSELNVNALELDDSALYLCASSGRDRSEPEAFFGQGTRLTVV.

This chain links TRBV15 with TRBJ2-7; TRBD2 matches at 7 bases. Germline loops: CDR1 LNHNV, CDR2 YYDKDF (reference sequence). CDR3 length: 17 amino acids. With V trimmed by 0 bases and J by 3 bases, 11 bases remained unmatched. CDR3 bases: TGTGCCACCAGCAGAGATGGGGGGAGGGGCGTCTTCTACGAGCAGTACTTC. Translating it yields CATSRDGGRGVFYEQYF.

This chain joins TRBV19 and TRBJ1-5, with TRBD1 as a possible D gene (6 bases). The CDR3 sequence is 15 residues long. CDR1 LNHDA and CDR2 SQIVND come from the germline V gene (reference sequence). V was pared by 6 bases and J by 2 bases, with 14 bases between. The CDR3 spells CASRGALYGNQPQHF. CDR3 nucleotide sequence: TGTGCCAGTAGGGGGGCCCTCTATGGCAATCAGCCCCAGCATTTT. The whole variable domain, filled in from reference TRBV19 and TRBJ1-5, reads DGGITQSPKYLFRKEGQNVTLSCEQNLNHDAMYWYRQDPGQGLRLIYYSQIVNDFQKGDIAEGYSVSREKKESFPLTVTSAQKNPTAFYLCASRGALYGNQPQHFGDGTRLSIL.